This entry concerns a single TCR beta chain. The antigen remains undetermined. The sample is drawn from a study of lymphopenia after photon versus proton radiotherapy. Study conclusions and caveats: Relative stability marked proton patients; photon patients lost diversity and naive cells. In patients who died, overall survival fell as post-nadir TCR diversity dropped more. After lymphocyte nadir, photon-treated repertoires showed oligoclonal expansion, especially CD8+ Temra.

Sequencing was performed with immunoSEQ multiplex PCR; in TCRdb, only in-frame clones are kept and a portion is missing. The table lists 30,000 or so clones, around 87% of them singletons. Germline CDR1 and CDR2: LNHDA and SQIVND (reference sequence). V was cut by 5 bases and J by 4 bases, with 21 bases left in between. The CDR3 runs to 16 residues. The input for sequencing was peripheral blood, taken from a patient treated with proton-based radiotherapy. This sequence was found in a woman aged 55-70 years with cholangiocarcinoma. Some clones in this sample may be carry-over from other donors' samples. The chain combines TRBV19 with TRBJ2-7; D may be TRBD2 (5 bases). The CDR3: CASSVAPDWTFYEQYF. In DNA, the CDR3 is TGTGCCAGTAGTGTCGCGCCGGACTGGACCTTTTACGAGCAGTACTTC.